These 20 T cell receptor beta chains came from one sample sequenced in a study of cytomegalovirus exposure and HLA in healthy donors. PCR employed 60 Vbeta and 13 Jbeta primers. Sequencing used immunoSEQ multiplex PCR; TCRdb keeps in-frame clones, though not all of them. The sample has around 200,000 clones, about 83% seen once. The specimen was PBMCs. These TCRs come from a man in his forties in good health and CMV-seronegative.

A single count supports this clone. The rearrangement joins TRBV5-6 to TRBJ1-2; perhaps TRBD1 as D (5 bases). V lost 0 bases to trimming and J lost 3 bases, with 12 bases between them. CDR3 size: 15 residues. In germline, CDR1 is SGHDT, CDR2 YYEEEE. As DNA, the CDR3 is TGTGCCAGCAGCTTGGGGGGCCGGAGGGACTATGGCTACACCTTC. Its protein is CASSLGGRRDYGYTF.

The chain uses TRBV5-1 and TRBJ2-3, with 9 bases that match TRBD2. With 0 bases clipped from V and 1 base from J, the junction kept 0 bases outside the gene matches. Germline CDR1 is SGHRS and CDR2 is YFSETQ. The CDR3 length is 15 residues. The DNA of the CDR3 is TGCGCCAGCAGCTTGGAGCGGGGGGGCACAGATACGCAGTATTTT. It encodes CASSLERGGTDTQYF.

This clone was observed a handful of times. The V and J genes are TRBV19 and TRBJ2-1; D possibly corresponds to TRBD2 (5 bases). Germline loops: CDR1 LNHDA, CDR2 SQIVND (reference sequence). The V end lost 3 bases, the J end lost 8 bases, and 8 bases lay between the germline ends. This CDR3 is 12 amino acids long. CDR3 residues: CASSMRVDEQFF. CDR3 in DNA: TGTGCCAGTAGTATGAGGGTGGATGAGCAGTTCTTC. The full variable domain, its missing parts supplied by reference TRBV19 and TRBJ2-1, is DGGITQSPKYLFRKEGQNVTLSCEQNLNHDAMYWYRQDPGQGLRLIYYSQIVNDFQKGDIAEGYSVSREKKESFPLTVTSAQKNPTAFYLCASSMRVDEQFFGPGTRLTVL.

V and J are TRBV5-8 and TRBJ2-5, with a possible D match to TRBD2 (7 bases). Trimming shortened V by 4 bases and J by 7 bases, and 17 bases separated the two germline ends. Germline-derived CDR1 and CDR2 are SGHTS and YDEGEE. The CDR3 totals 14 residues. The CDR3 loop is CASSLTHREGTQYF. In DNA, the CDR3 is TGTGCCAGCAGCCTGACACACAGGGAGGGGACCCAGTACTTC. Supplemented by reference TRBV5-8 and TRBJ2-5, the full variable domain reads EAGVTQSPTHLIKTRGQQATLRCSPISGHTSVYWYQQALGLGLQFLLWYDEGEERNRGNFPPRFSGRQFPNYSSELNVNALELEDSALYLCASSLTHREGTQYFGPGTRLLVL.

The rearrangement joins TRBV10-1 to TRBJ1-1; D is perhaps TRBD1 (5 bases). In germline, CDR1 is WNHNN, CDR2 SYGVQD (reference sequence). Trimming stripped 6 bases from V and 3 bases from J, with 14 bases between. The CDR3 runs to 14 residues. CDR3 in amino acids: CASRRGEYDTEAFF. The CDR3 nucleotides are TGCGCCAGCAGGCGGGGGGAGTACGACACTGAAGCTTTCTTT.

With respect to this clone: Here the CDR3 omits its conserved ending phenylalanine or tryptophan, so a read error is the likely source. The limits of the CDR3 on the DNA are not certain, so only TCRdb's listed CDR3 is given. The rearrangement links TRBV7-2 to TRBJ2-3; the table calls TRBD1, which could not be checked here. The germline V gene has CDR1 SGHTA and CDR2 FQGNSA. A total of 12 residues make up the CDR3, ends included. CDR3 sequence: CASSLAGPPSSY.

There are a few counts of this clone. V is TRBV6-9 and J is TRBJ2-4; TRBD2 matches 7 bases. The J segment lost 6 bases and the V segment lost 1 base, leaving 15 bases of the junction unmatched. Germline CDR1 and CDR2: MNHGY and SVAAGI. This CDR3 region has 18 residues. CDR3 coding DNA: TGTGCCAGCAGTTATTTATTCGGGCGGGCGGGAGCAGGAAACATTCAGTACTTC. Its translation is CASSYLFGRAGAGNIQYF.

The count of this clone is one. The chain links TRBV5-6 to TRBJ1-2; D is unresolved. There are 14 residues in the CDR3. V lost 5 bases, J lost 2 bases, and 13 bases lay in between. Germline loops: CDR1 SGHDT, CDR2 YYEEEE. CDR3: CASSFRGRNYGYTF. The CDR3 DNA sequence: TGTGCCAGCAGTTTTCGGGGAAGAAACTATGGCTACACCTTC.

The rearrangement uses TRBV4-2 and TRBJ2-1; TRBD1 aligns across 9 bases. In germline, CDR1 is LGHNA, CDR2 YNFKEQ. J gave up 7 bases and V 1 base, and 5 bases lay outside the gene matches. The CDR3 is made up of 15 amino acids. The CDR3 DNA reads as TGTGCCAGCAGCCAAGTCAGGGGACAGGGTAATGAGCAGTTCTTC. This gives the protein CASSQVRGQGNEQFF.

V usage is TRBV7-8 and J usage is TRBJ2-7; D possibly corresponds to TRBD2 (5 bases). The germline V gene encodes CDR1 SGHVS and CDR2 FQNEAQ. V was cut by 7 bases and J by 5 bases, with 21 bases left in between. This CDR3 comprises 15 residues. CDR3 DNA sequence: TGTGCCAGCACCCGAAAAATGACACCCGGGGACGAGCAGTACTTC. Protein product: CASTRKMTPGDEQYF.

The genes are TRBV27 and TRBJ2-2; TRBD2 matches 10 bases. The CDR3 totals 15 residues. After removal of 8 bases from V and 4 bases from J, the junction contained 7 bases not matched to a gene. Per germline, CDR1 MNHEY and CDR2 SMNVEV (reference sequence). CDR3 sequence (DNA): TGTGCCAGCGGCCTAGCGGGAGTGGGCACCGGGGAGCTGTTTTTT. Encoded protein: CASGLAGVGTGELFF.

CDR3: CASRPTGSDYGYTF. CDR3 nucleotides: TGTGCCAGCAGACCGACAGGGAGCGACTATGGCTACACCTTC. The gene calls are TRBV6-6 and TRBJ1-2, with 7 bases that match TRBD1. Germline-derived CDR1 and CDR2 are MNHNY and SVGAGI (reference sequence). J was trimmed by 3 bases and V by 6 bases; bases with no gene match: 7. CDR3 length: 14 residues.

This rearrangement joins TRBV19 to TRBJ2-1; 8 nucleotides align to TRBD2. With 0 bases clipped from V and 4 bases from J, the junction kept 8 bases outside the gene matches. The CDR3 is 17 amino acids. CDR1 and CDR2 (germline): LNHDA, SQIVND (reference sequence). This CDR3 is CASSIDLLAALYNEQFF. In nucleotides, the CDR3 is TGTGCCAGTAGTATAGACCTACTAGCGGCCCTATACAATGAGCAGTTCTTC.

The chain employs TRBV5-4 and TRBJ2-3, with 7 nucleotides matching TRBD2. J lost 2 bases, V lost 5 bases, and 11 bases had no gene match. Germline V gene data show CDR1 as SGHNT and CDR2 as YYREEE (reference sequence). The CDR3 is made up of 16 amino acids. The CDR3 protein is CASSRRLAWDTDTQYF. CDR3 DNA sequence: TGTGCCAGCAGTCGCCGACTAGCCTGGGACACAGATACGCAGTATTTT.

In its sample, this clone was seen a few times. The V call is TRBV7-9, the J call TRBJ1-4; D is uncertain. The CDR3 is 12 residues long. Trimming left V 1 base short and J 10 bases short, with 7 bases between. Germline lookup yields CDR1 SEHNR and CDR2 FQNEAQ (reference sequence). The CDR3 region has the DNA TGTGCCAGCAGCTTAGGTGAGGGAAAACTGTTTTTT. Amino acids: CASSLGEGKLFF.

This clone was recorded a few times. The chain joins TRBV18 to TRBJ2-6, with unresolved D. This CDR3 is 15 amino acids long. The germline V gene encodes CDR1 KGHSH and CDR2 LQKENI. V was clipped by 10 bases and J by 0 bases, with 13 bases between them. CDR3 DNA sequence: TGTGCCAACGCGTCACCCATCTCTGGGGCCAACGTCCTGACTTTC. This translates into CANASPISGANVLTF.

This sequence joins TRBV2 and TRBJ2-7; D unclear. Trimming took off 5 bases at V and 6 bases at J, with 8 bases between the two ends. Germline V CDR1 and CDR2: SNHLY, FYNNEI. CDR3 size: 11 residues. CDR3 nucleotide sequence: TGTGCCAGCAGTCCGTTCTCCGAGCAGTACTTC. Residues: CASSPFSEQYF.

This clone occurred once. The rearrangement joins TRBV6-6 to TRBJ2-7; D is perhaps TRBD1 (5 bases). This CDR3 has 16 amino acids. From germline, CDR1 is MNHNY and CDR2 SVGAGI (reference sequence). V lost 7 bases to trimming and J lost 3 bases, with 22 bases between them. CDR3 loop: CASNKDRTPTGYEQYF. The DNA of the CDR3 is TGTGCCAGCAACAAAGACAGAACCCCTACGGGCTACGAGCAGTACTTC.

V usage is TRBV7-9 and J usage is TRBJ1-1; unclear D gene. V lost 0 bases and J 2 bases, leaving 7 bases between the germline ends. CDR3 length equals 14 residues. The V gene's germline CDR1 is SEHNR and CDR2 FQNEAQ (reference sequence). The CDR3 loop is CASSLAGGNTEAFF. The CDR3 coding sequence is TGTGCCAGCAGCTTAGCTGGAGGCAACACTGAAGCTTTCTTT.

CDR3 protein: CASSYSQNTGELFF. The CDR3 bases are TGTGCCAGCAGTTACTCCCAGAACACCGGGGAGCTGTTTTTT. J is TRBJ2-2 and V is TRBV6-6; D call uncertain. The germline gives CDR1 MNHNY, CDR2 SVGAGI (reference sequence). Between the trimmed V and J ends, which lost 0 bases and 1 base, there was a span of 3 bases. The CDR3 has 14 amino acids.